This T cell receptor (beta chain) was sequenced during a study of response to subunit inactivated influenza vaccine. The germline V gene encodes CDR1 ENHRY and CDR2 SYGVKD. The CDR3 runs 15 residues. The V and J ends lost 7 bases and 5 bases, in that order; junction bases with no gene match: 13. This clonotype was counted only a few times. TCRdb fed the RT-PCR reads into MiXCR, producing one record per CDR3 protein. The sample carries more than 500,000 distinct CDR3 sequences, approximately 11% recorded once. Another study also made use of these data, one on T cells expressing NK-cell markers. That work states: For TCR beta, cDNA was produced by 5'RACE template switching with UMIs. Restricting sorting to alpha-beta TCR T cells was achieved in several experiments by an anti-gamma-delta TCR antibody.

The rearrangement links TRBV10-3 to TRBJ2-7; 8 bases map to TRBD2. Source: PBMCs from blood, taken on the day of vaccination. The TCR comes from a man aged 50 to 59 who received an inactivated influenza vaccine. In DNA, the CDR3 is TGTGCCATCACCGAAGGAAAAGCGGGAGCCAACGAGCAGTACTTC. Translated, it gives CAITEGKAGANEQYF.